Listed below are T cell receptor beta chains from one sample, sequenced in a study of neurological immune-mediated disorders. TCRdb analysed the 5' RACE reads with MiXCR anew, one entry per CDR3 protein. Of tens of thousands of distinct CDR3 sequences listed, roughly 3.8% are singletons. What was sequenced was PBMCs. The source of these receptors is a man younger than 45 with multiple sclerosis. The conserved cysteine and the conserved F or W are not part of the CDR3 here. The order of the fields is clone size, J gene, V gene, CDR3 protein. Expanded clones are given a class, and other clones once, few, many or no size at all.

clone size: few; J gene: TRBJ2-2; V gene: TRBV20-1; CDR3 protein: SAGQSNTGELF
clone size: many; J gene: TRBJ2-3; V gene: TRBV5-4; CDR3 protein: ASSPAGGETDTQY
clone size: many; J gene: TRBJ2-7; V gene: TRBV7-2; CDR3 protein: ASSRRDRGSEQY
clone size: many; J gene: TRBJ2-4; V gene: TRBV5-1; CDR3 protein: ASSLGSRDAYQY
clone size: -; J gene: TRBJ1-1; V gene: TRBV6-5; CDR3 protein: ASSYLPDTEAF
clone size: many; J gene: TRBJ1-5; V gene: TRBV7-9; CDR3 protein: ASSLAWGNQPQH
clone size: many; J gene: TRBJ2-1; V gene: TRBV7-2; CDR3 protein: ASSVLGGAGF
clone size: many; J gene: TRBJ2-7; V gene: TRBV27; CDR3 protein: ASRGGDYEQY
clone size: many; J gene: TRBJ1-4; V gene: TRBV27; CDR3 protein: ASSLGATTNEKLF
clone size: many; J gene: TRBJ2-3; V gene: TRBV5-1; CDR3 protein: ASSGTPSGGVSSTDTQY
clone size: many; J gene: TRBJ1-5; V gene: TRBV20-1; CDR3 protein: SASLPRGSNQPQH
clone size: many; J gene: TRBJ2-7; V gene: TRBV10-3; CDR3 protein: AIRAGGDLYEQY
clone size: many; J gene: TRBJ2-1; V gene: TRBV9; CDR3 protein: ASSGGGSEQF
clone size: many; J gene: TRBJ1-1; V gene: TRBV9; CDR3 protein: ASSGGGEGNTEAF
clone size: many; J gene: TRBJ1-4; V gene: TRBV5-1; CDR3 protein: ASTRDRPTNEKLF
clone size: many; J gene: TRBJ1-2; V gene: TRBV20-1; CDR3 protein: SAERYGYT
clone size: few; J gene: TRBJ2-5; V gene: TRBV27; CDR3 protein: ASSSGGKTLVTQY
clone size: many; J gene: TRBJ1-1; V gene: TRBV10-3; CDR3 protein: AVSFGAEAF
clone size: many; J gene: TRBJ2-7; V gene: TRBV20-1; CDR3 protein: SAREELAGDSYEQY
clone size: many; J gene: TRBJ2-7; V gene: TRBV20-1; CDR3 protein: SAGRQGLSYEQY
clone size: -; J gene: TRBJ2-1; V gene: TRBV5-1; CDR3 protein: ASSLEAGSNEQF
clone size: -; J gene: TRBJ1-5; V gene: TRBV7-2; CDR3 protein: ASSFGILGQPQN
clone size: many; J gene: TRBJ2-3; V gene: TRBV9; CDR3 protein: ASSPQIGSGGSRNTQY
clone size: many; J gene: TRBJ2-7; V gene: TRBV18; CDR3 protein: ASSPLATGLVDQY
clone size: many; J gene: TRBJ2-1; V gene: TRBV12-3/TRBV12-4; CDR3 protein: ASSPNLSGGGNEQF
clone size: many; J gene: TRBJ1-4; V gene: TRBV9; CDR3 protein: ASSPTATNEKLF
clone size: many; J gene: TRBJ2-7; V gene: TRBV4-3; CDR3 protein: ASSQEPGEGYEQY
clone size: many; J gene: TRBJ2-7; V gene: TRBV9; CDR3 protein: ASSVGARASYEQY
clone size: many; J gene: TRBJ2-5; V gene: TRBV7-2; CDR3 protein: ASSLSNGETQY
clone size: many; J gene: TRBJ2-7; V gene: TRBV6-5; CDR3 protein: ASSYSMADPSYEQY
clone size: many; J gene: TRBJ2-2; V gene: TRBV5-1; CDR3 protein: ASSKGNFRTVPNTGELF
clone size: many; J gene: TRBJ1-2; V gene: TRBV12-3/TRBV12-4; CDR3 protein: ASSTLGAENYGYT
clone size: many; J gene: TRBJ1-1; V gene: TRBV12-3/TRBV12-4; CDR3 protein: ASSDNRGAATEAF
clone size: -; J gene: TRBJ2-7; V gene: TRBV6-1; CDR3 protein: ASSETSDTKNS
clone size: few; J gene: TRBJ1-6; V gene: TRBV10-3; CDR3 protein: ATADRENSLN
clone size: many; J gene: TRBJ2-3; V gene: TRBV20-1; CDR3 protein: SARVASGGYTDTQY
clone size: many; J gene: TRBJ2-2; V gene: TRBV5-1; CDR3 protein: ASSSGPGVNTGELF
clone size: many; J gene: TRBJ2-7; V gene: TRBV5-8; CDR3 protein: ASRPRREILREQY
clone size: -; J gene: TRBJ1-1; V gene: TRBV11-2; CDR3 protein: ASSLNVGAKLNTEAF
clone size: -; J gene: TRBJ2-2; V gene: TRBV6-9; CDR3 protein: ASTPGGCNTGELF
clone size: many; J gene: TRBJ2-7; V gene: TRBV9; CDR3 protein: ASSPHRGAYEQY
clone size: -; J gene: TRBJ2-3; V gene: TRBV20-1; CDR3 protein: SAISVPLTDTQY
clone size: -; J gene: TRBJ2-5; V gene: TRBV18; CDR3 protein: ASSPDYQETQY
clone size: many; J gene: TRBJ1-1; V gene: TRBV4-2; CDR3 protein: ASSRVAGGDDTEAF
clone size: many; J gene: TRBJ1-2; V gene: TRBV20-1; CDR3 protein: SARDGGRGAYGYT
clone size: many; J gene: TRBJ2-7; V gene: TRBV3-1; CDR3 protein: ASSLTSDGYEQY
clone size: many; J gene: TRBJ2-3; V gene: TRBV12-5; CDR3 protein: ASGLVPLVVLLGVQY
clone size: medium-sized; J gene: TRBJ2-1; V gene: TRBV20-1; CDR3 protein: SARTSNEQF
clone size: many; J gene: TRBJ1-1; V gene: TRBV20-1; CDR3 protein: SATPRQGPNTEAF
clone size: many; J gene: TRBJ1-4; V gene: TRBV12-3/TRBV12-4; CDR3 protein: ASRSGWGDEKLF
clone size: many; J gene: TRBJ2-5; V gene: TRBV11-2; CDR3 protein: ASSFFFRGQETQY
clone size: many; J gene: TRBJ2-3; V gene: TRBV20-1; CDR3 protein: SARTGVDTQY
clone size: -; J gene: TRBJ2-7; V gene: TRBV20-1; CDR3 protein: SPKSYEQY
clone size: many; J gene: TRBJ2-2; V gene: TRBV20-1; CDR3 protein: SAGLDGGRAGELF
clone size: -; J gene: TRBJ2-7; V gene: TRBV7-9; CDR3 protein: ASSLGGDSYEQY
clone size: many; J gene: TRBJ1-5; V gene: TRBV6-2/TRBV6-3; CDR3 protein: ASSYFGLMQPQH
clone size: many; J gene: TRBJ1-5; V gene: TRBV2; CDR3 protein: ASSGGGRDQPQH
clone size: many; J gene: TRBJ1-1; V gene: TRBV5-1; CDR3 protein: ASSLEVVGEAF